This T cell receptor (beta chain) is drawn from a study of PD-1 blockade in classical Hodgkin lymphoma. Study-level findings and limits: TCR diversity in CD4+, not CD8+, cells rose significantly by C4D1.

As concerns this clone: No antigen is known for it.

Method: immunoSEQ multiplex PCR; TCRdb's copy keeps in-frame clones and lacks some. Of about 28,000 clones detected, about 80% appear once; the ten largest clones hold roughly 16%. Time point meaning: cycle 4 day 1 (C4D1), after 5 to 7 weeks of nivolumab. Every one of the patients relapsed after autologous stem cell transplantation (brentuximab vedotin exposure was variable). The source material was peripheral blood mononuclear cells (PBMCs), sampled before the fourth cycle of nivolumab. The sequence derives from a human donor with classical Hodgkin lymphoma.

CDR3 nucleotide sequence: TGTGCCAGCAGCCTTGGACCCCAGAGGCAGTACTTC. Translating it yields CASSLGPQRQYF. The chain carries TRBV11-1 and TRBJ2-7; D gene uncertain. Trimming stripped 5 bases from V and 9 bases from J, with 14 bases between. The CDR3 extends over 12 amino acids. Germline CDR1 is SGHAT and CDR2 is FQDESV (reference sequence).